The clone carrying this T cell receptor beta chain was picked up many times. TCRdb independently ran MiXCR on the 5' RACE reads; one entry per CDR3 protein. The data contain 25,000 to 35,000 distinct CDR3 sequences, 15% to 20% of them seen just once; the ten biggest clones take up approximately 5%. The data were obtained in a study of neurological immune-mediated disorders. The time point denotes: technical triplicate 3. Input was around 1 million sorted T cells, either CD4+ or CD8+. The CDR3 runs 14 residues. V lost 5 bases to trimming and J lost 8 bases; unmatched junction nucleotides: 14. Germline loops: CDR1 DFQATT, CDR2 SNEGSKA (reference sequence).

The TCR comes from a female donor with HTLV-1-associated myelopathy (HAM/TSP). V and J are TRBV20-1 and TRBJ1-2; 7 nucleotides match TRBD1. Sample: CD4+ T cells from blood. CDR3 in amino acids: CSAPSRRTGGGYTF. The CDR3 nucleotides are TGCAGTGCTCCATCGCGCCGGACAGGCGGGGGCTACACCTTC.